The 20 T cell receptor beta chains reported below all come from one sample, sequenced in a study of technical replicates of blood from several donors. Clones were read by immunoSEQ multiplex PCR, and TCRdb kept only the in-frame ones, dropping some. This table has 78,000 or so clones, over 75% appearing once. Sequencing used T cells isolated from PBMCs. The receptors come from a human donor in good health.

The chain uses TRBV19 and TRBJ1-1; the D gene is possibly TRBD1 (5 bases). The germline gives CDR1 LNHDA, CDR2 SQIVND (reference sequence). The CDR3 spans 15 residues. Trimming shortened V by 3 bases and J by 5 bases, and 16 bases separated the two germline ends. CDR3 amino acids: CASSIARRGSTEAFF. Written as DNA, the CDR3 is TGTGCCAGTAGTATTGCCCGTAGGGGTAGTACTGAAGCTTTCTTT. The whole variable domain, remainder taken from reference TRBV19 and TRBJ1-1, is DGGITQSPKYLFRKEGQNVTLSCEQNLNHDAMYWYRQDPGQGLRLIYYSQIVNDFQKGDIAEGYSVSREKKESFPLTVTSAQKNPTAFYLCASSIARRGSTEAFFGQGTRLTVV.

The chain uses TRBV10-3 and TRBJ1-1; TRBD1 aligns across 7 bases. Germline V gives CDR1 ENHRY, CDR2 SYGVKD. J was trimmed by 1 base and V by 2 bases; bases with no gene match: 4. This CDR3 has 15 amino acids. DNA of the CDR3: TGTGCCATCAGTGAGCCCAGGGGGAAGAACACTGAAGCTTTCTTT. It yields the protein CAISEPRGKNTEAFF.

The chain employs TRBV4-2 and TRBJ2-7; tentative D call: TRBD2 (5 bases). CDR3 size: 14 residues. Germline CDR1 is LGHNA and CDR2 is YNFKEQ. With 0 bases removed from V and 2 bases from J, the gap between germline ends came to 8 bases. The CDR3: CASSQDLGAYEQYF. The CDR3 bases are TGTGCCAGCAGCCAAGATCTCGGGGCCTACGAGCAGTACTTC.

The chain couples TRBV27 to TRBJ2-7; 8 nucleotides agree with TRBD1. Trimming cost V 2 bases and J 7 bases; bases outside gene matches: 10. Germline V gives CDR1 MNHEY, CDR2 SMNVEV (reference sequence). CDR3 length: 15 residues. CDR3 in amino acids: CASSLEAGGTGEQYF. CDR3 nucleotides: TGTGCCAGCAGTTTAGAGGCAGGGGGCACGGGGGAGCAGTACTTC.

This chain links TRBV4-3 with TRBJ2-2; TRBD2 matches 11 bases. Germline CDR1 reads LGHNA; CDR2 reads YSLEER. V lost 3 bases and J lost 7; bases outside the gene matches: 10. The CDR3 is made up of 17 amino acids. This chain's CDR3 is CASSQKIAGGLVGELFF. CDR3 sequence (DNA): TGCGCCAGCAGCCAGAAGATAGCGGGAGGGTTAGTCGGGGAGCTGTTTTTT.

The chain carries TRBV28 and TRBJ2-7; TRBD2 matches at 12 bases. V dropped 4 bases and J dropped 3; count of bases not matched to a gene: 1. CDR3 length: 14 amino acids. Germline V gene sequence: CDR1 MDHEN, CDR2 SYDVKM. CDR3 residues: CASSSSGRDYEQYF. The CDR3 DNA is TGTGCCAGCAGTTCTAGCGGGAGGGACTACGAGCAGTACTTC.

The DNA of the CDR3 is TGCGCCAGCATAGCGATGAACACCGGGGAGCTGTTTTTT. Encoded protein: CASIAMNTGELFF. The rearrangement joins TRBV5-1 to TRBJ2-2, with D tentatively TRBD2 (5 bases). CDR1 and CDR2 (germline): SGHRS, YFSETQ. The V end lost 6 bases, the J end lost 1 base, and 7 bases lay between the germline ends. CDR3 size: 13 residues.

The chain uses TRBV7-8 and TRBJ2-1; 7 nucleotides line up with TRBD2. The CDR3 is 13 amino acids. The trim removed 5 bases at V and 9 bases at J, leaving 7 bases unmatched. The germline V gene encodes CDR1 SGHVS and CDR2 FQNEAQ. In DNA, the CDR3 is TGTGCCAGCAGCCTTGGGACTATGGCTGAGCAGTTCTTC. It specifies CASSLGTMAEQFF.

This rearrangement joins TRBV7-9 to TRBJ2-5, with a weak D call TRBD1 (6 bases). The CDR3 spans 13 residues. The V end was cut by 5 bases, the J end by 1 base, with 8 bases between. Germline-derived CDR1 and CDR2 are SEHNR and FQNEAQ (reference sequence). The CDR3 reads CASSRDIQETQYF. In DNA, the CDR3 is TGTGCCAGCAGCCGGGACATCCAAGAGACCCAGTACTTC.

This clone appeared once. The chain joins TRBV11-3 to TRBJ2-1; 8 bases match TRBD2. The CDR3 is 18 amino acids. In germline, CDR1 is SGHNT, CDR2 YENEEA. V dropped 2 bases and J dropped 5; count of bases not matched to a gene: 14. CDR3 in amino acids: CASSLPSAGGPGNNEQFF. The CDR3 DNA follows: TGTGCCAGCAGCTTACCGAGCGCGGGAGGTCCAGGGAACAATGAGCAGTTCTTC. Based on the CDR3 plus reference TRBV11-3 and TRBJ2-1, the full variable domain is EAGVVQSPRYKIIEKKQPVAFWCNPISGHNTLYWYLQNLGQGPELLIRYENEEAVDDSQLPKDRFSAERLKGVDSTLKIQPAELGDSAVYLCASSLPSAGGPGNNEQFFGPGTRLTVL.

In DNA, the CDR3 is TGTGCCAGCAGCTTATGGGCAGAGAGCTACACCTTC. As protein: CASSLWAESYTF. This chain joins TRBV7-9 and TRBJ1-2; D is undetermined. Germline V gene lookup returns CDR1 SEHNR and CDR2 FQNEAQ (reference sequence). V dropped 2 bases and J dropped 9 bases, with 10 bases sitting between them. The CDR3 loop spans 12 amino acids.

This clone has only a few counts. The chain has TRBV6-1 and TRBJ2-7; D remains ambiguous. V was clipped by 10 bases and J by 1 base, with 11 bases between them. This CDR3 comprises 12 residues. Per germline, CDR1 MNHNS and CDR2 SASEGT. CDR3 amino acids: CATILTSYEQYF. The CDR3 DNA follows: TGTGCCACCATACTGACTTCCTACGAGCAGTACTTC.

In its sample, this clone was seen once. Here the CDR3 DNA reads TGTGCCAGTAGTGACAGGTTCAACACTGAAGCTTTCTTT. Its translation: CASSDRFNTEAFF. This sequence joins TRBV19 and TRBJ1-1; the D gene is possibly TRBD1 (6 bases). V was clipped by 5 bases and J by 2 bases, with 9 bases between them. CDR3 size: 13 residues. From germline, CDR1 is LNHDA and CDR2 SQIVND (reference sequence).

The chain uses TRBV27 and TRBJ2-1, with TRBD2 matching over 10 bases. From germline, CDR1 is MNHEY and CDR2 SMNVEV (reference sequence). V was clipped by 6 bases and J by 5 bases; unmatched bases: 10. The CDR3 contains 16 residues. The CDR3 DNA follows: TGTGCCAGCAGGACACTTTCTAGCGGGAGCGACAATGAGCAGTTCTTC. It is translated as CASRTLSSGSDNEQFF.

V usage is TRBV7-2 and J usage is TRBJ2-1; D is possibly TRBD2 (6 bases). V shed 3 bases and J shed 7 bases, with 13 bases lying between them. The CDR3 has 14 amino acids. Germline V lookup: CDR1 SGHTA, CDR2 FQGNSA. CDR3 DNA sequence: TGTGCCAGCAGCTTTGGGCGGGATTTGAATGAGCAGTTCTTC. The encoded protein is CASSFGRDLNEQFF.

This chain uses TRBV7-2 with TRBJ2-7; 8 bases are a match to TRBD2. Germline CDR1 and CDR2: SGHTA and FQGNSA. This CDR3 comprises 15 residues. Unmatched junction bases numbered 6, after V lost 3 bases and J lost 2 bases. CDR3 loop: CASSLVGGGTYEQYF. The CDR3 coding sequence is TGTGCCAGCAGCTTGGTCGGGGGGGGCACCTACGAGCAGTACTTC. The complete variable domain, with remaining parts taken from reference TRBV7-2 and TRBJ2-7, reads GAGVSQSPSNKVTEKGKDVELRCDPISGHTALYWYRQSLGQGLEFLIYFQGNSAPDKSGLPSDRFSAERTGGSVSTLTIQRTQQEDSAVYLCASSLVGGGTYEQYFGPGTRLTVT.

CDR3 region: CASVPSILLTDTQYF. The CDR3 coding sequence is TGTGCCAGCGTACCATCTATCCTCCTCACAGATACGCAGTATTTT. The chain has TRBV5-6 and TRBJ2-3, with D unclear. Per germline, CDR1 SGHDT and CDR2 YYEEEE. CDR3 length: 15 amino acids. V was trimmed by 7 bases and J by 2 bases, leaving 17 bases between them.

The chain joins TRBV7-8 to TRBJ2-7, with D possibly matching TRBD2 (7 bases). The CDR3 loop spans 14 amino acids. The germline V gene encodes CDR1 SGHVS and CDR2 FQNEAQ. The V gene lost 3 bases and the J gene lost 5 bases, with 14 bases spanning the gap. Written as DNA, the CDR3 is TGTGCCAGCAGCTTCGGGGGGACAAACGACGAGCAGTACTTC. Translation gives CASSFGGTNDEQYF.

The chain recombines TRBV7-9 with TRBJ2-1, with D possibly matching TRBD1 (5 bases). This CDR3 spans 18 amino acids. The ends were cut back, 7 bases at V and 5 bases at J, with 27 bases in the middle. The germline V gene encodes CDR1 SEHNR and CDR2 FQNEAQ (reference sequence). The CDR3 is CASKPQGVGPQTNNEQFF. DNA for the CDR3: TGTGCCAGCAAACCCCAGGGTGTTGGCCCCCAGACCAACAATGAGCAGTTCTTC.

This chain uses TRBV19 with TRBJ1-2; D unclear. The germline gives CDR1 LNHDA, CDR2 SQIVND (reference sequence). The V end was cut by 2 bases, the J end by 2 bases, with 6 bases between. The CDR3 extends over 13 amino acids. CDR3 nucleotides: TGTGCCAGTAGTATATCCCGGAACTATGGCTACACCTTC. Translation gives CASSISRNYGYTF.